Described below is a single T cell receptor beta chain sequence and its context. Germline V CDR1 and CDR2: SGHTS, YDEGEE. The CDR3 has 14 amino acids. Trimming removed 0 bases from V and 3 bases from J; junction bases left unmatched: 3. The authors' processing: Quantification of nucleated cells was approximated via reference gene primer amplification. Sequenced by immunoSEQ multiplex PCR; TCRdb stores in-frame clones only, minus some. V and J calls plus clone size are reproduced from that table; the DNA served to infer D and trimming. Found here are 210,000 or so clones, approximately 81% of them singletons; the top ten hold roughly 10%. This entry is derived from a study of blood T cell repertoires in COVID-19. Across the whole study: PBMCs, B-cell-depleted T cells, or T cells were the source of the cDNA or gDNA that made up the material.

The sequence derives from an elderly woman with acute or convalescent COVID-19. Sequencing was performed on peripheral blood. V is TRBV5-8 and J is TRBJ2-7; 7 bases fit TRBD2. The CDR3 nucleotides are TGTGCCAGCAGCTTGGGCCTAGCGGACTACGAGCAGTACTTC. It is translated as CASSLGLADYEQYF.